This T cell receptor beta chain was recorded in a study of cytomegalovirus exposure and HLA in healthy donors. Regarding the study as a whole: For presence/absence analyses, sequencing depth was assumed to be roughly uniform across donors. Earlier analysis looked at TCR beta V segments, and most were productive about 90% or about 30% of the time.

V was clipped by 5 bases and J by 3 bases; unmatched bases: 2. The CDR3 is made up of 13 amino acids. CDR1 and CDR2 from the germline V gene are MGHDK and SYGVNS. Regarding this clone: Its antigen is as yet unknown.

With 60 Vbeta and 13 Jbeta primers, the PCR was carried out. Assay: immunoSEQ multiplex PCR; the TCRdb copy retains only in-frame clones and omits some. The repertoire includes 77,000 or so clones, roughly 88% of them detected once, and over 15% sits in the top ten. Among the donors, all were healthy bone marrow donors. The gene calls are TRBV25-1 and TRBJ2-3; 7 positions agree with TRBD1. The TCR originated in a man aged 70-80 years in good health and CMV-seropositive. Sequenced: PBMCs. CDR3 region: CASSRTGTDTQYF. CDR3 nucleotide sequence: TGTGCCAGCAGTAGGACAGGTACAGATACGCAGTATTTT.